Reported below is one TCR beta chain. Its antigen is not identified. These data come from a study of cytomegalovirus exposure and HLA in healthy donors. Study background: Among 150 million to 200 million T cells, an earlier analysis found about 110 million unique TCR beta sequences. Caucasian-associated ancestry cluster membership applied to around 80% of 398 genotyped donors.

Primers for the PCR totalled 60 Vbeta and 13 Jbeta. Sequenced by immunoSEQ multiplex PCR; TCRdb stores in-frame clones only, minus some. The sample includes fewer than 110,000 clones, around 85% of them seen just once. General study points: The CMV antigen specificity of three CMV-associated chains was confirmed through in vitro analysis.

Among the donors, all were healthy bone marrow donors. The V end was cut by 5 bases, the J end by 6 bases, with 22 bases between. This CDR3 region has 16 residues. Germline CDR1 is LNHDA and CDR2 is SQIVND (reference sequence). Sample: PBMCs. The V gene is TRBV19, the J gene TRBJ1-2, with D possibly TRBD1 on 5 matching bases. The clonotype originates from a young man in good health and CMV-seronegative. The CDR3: CASSPGGGAVLDGYTF. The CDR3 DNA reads TGTGCCAGTAGTCCCGGGGGAGGGGCCGTCCTTGATGGCTACACCTTC.